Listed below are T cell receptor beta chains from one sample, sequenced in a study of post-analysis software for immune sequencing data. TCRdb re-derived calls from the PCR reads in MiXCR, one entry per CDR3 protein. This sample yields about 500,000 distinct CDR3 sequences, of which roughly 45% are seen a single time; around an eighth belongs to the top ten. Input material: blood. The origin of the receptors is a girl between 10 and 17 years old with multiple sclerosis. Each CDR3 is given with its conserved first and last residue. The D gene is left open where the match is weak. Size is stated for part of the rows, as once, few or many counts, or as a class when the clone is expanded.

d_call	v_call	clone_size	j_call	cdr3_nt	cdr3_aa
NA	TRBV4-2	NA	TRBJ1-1	TGTGCCAGCAGCCAAGATCAAAGGGGGAACACTGAAGCTTTCTTT	CASSQDQRGNTEAFF
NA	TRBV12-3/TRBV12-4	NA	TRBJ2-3	TGTGCCAGCAGGTCGGACAGGGCGGGAGGGTCAGATACGGAGTATTTT	CASRSDRAGGSDTEYF
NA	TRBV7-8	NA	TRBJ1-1	TGTGCCAGCACCCTGGGGGCAGCTAACACTGAAGCTTTCTTT	CASTLGAANTEAFF
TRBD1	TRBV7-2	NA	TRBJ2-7	TGTGCCAGCAGCTTAGCTGAGACAGGGGATGAGCAGTACTTC	CASSLAETGDEQYF
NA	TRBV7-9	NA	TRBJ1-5	TGTGCCAGCAACTTGACAGAACAGCCCCAGCATTTT	CASNLTEQPQHF
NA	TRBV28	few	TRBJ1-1	TGTGCCAGCAGTTCCCGGACAGTAAACACTGAAGCTTTCTTT	CASSSRTVNTEAFF
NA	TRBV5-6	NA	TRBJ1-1	TGTGCCAGCAGCTGGAGGCAGGGAGGAACTGAAGCTTTCTTT	CASSWRQGGTEAFF
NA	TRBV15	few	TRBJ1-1	TGTGCCACCAGCAGATCCCCCCACGAGGAAGGGGGAGTGGGAGCTTTCTTT	CATSRSPHEEGGVGAFF
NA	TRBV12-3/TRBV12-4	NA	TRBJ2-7	TGTGCCAGCAGTTTAGGCAGGGGTTGGTACGAGCAGTACTTC	CASSLGRGWYEQYF
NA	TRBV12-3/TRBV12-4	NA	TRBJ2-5	TGTGCCAGCAGCCCTCTGACAGGGAGGACCGACACCGCCACGACGGAGCAGTACTTC	CASSPLTGRTDTATTEQYF
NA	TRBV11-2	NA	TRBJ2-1	TGTGCCAGCAGCTTAGATCTGTACAATGAGCAGTTCTTC	CASSLDLYNEQFF
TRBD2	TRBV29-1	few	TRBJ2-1	TGCAGCGTAGGAGGGACTAGCAGATCCTCCTACAATGAGCAGTTCTTC	CSVGGTSRSSYNEQFF
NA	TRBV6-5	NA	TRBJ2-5	TGTGCCAGCAGTTACACAGGGCGGAAAGAGACCCAGTACTTC	CASSYTGRKETQYF
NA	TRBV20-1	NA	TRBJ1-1	TGCAGTGCTGGGACGGTGAACACTGAAGCTTTCTTT	CSAGTVNTEAFF
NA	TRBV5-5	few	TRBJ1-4	TGTGCCAGCAGCTCCTGGGAGGGGATCTCATGGAAACTGTTTTTT	CASSSWEGISWKLFF
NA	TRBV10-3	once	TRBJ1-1	TGTGCCACAAACCGGCAGGGTGTGAACACTGAAGCTTTCTTT	CATNRQGVNTEAFF
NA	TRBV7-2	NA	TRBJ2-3	TGTGCCAGCAGCATATCCACCACAGATACGCAGTATTTT	CASSISTTDTQYF
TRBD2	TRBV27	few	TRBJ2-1	TGTGCCAGCAGCCAAGGGACTAGCGGGAGGGGCTCCTACAATGAGCAGTTCTTC	CASSQGTSGRGSYNEQFF
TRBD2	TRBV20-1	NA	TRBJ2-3	TGCAGTGCTAGAGGACTACTCGGGGGGGATACGCAGTATTTT	CSARGLLGGDTQYF
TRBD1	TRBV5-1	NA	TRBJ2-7	TGCGCCAGCAGCTTGGGACCGGGACAGGGTCACCACGAGCAGTACTTC	CASSLGPGQGHHEQYF
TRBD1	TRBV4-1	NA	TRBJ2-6	TGCGCCAGCAGCCAGGGACAGGGGGCTGGGGCCAACGTCCTGACTTTC	CASSQGQGAGANVLTF
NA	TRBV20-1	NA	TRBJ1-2	TGCAGTGCTAGCGCCCCCGGCTCCTATGGCTACACCTTC	CSASAPGSYGYTF
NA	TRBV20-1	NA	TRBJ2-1	TGCAGTGCTACGGGGGCTAGCGGAGCCTACAATGAGCAGTTCTTC	CSATGASGAYNEQFF
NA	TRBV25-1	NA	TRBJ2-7	TGTGCCAGCAGTGAGACAGGTTACGAGCAGTACTTC	CASSETGYEQYF